The rows below give T cell receptor beta chains drawn from one sample of a study of T cells in localized non-small cell lung cancer. The repertoire was sequenced with immunoSEQ multiplex PCR; TCRdb's copy has only in-frame clones and lacks some. This sample yields fewer than 35,000 clones, of which about nine tenths are seen a single time; approximately 5.4% belongs to the top ten. The source material was PBMCs, sampled before any cancer treatment. The receptors originated from a man aged 35 to 70 with stage II lung adenocarcinoma. The CDR3 runs from the conserved cysteine through the conserved F or W. The order of the fields is J gene, D gene, clone size, CDR3 length, V gene, CDR3 protein, CDR3 DNA. The D gene is left open where the match is weak. Some rows mark clone size as missing; the rest say once, few, many or name a class of expanded clone.

J: TRBJ1-1; D: NA; size: NA; length: 13; V: TRBV11-2; CDR3: CASSFPMNTEAFF; DNA: TGTGCCAGCAGCTTCCCGATGAACACTGAAGCTTTCTTT
J: TRBJ2-7; D: NA; size: NA; length: 13; V: TRBV6-1; CDR3: CATQVGFSYEQYF; DNA: TGTGCCACCCAAGTGGGATTCTCCTACGAGCAGTACTTC
J: TRBJ2-1; D: NA; size: NA; length: 10; V: TRBV2; CDR3: CASKDNEQFF; DNA: TGTGCCAGCAAAGACAATGAGCAGTTCTTC
J: TRBJ2-7; D: NA; size: NA; length: 13; V: TRBV10-3; CDR3: CAISERYSYEQYF; DNA: TGTGCCATCAGTGAGCGGTATTCCTACGAGCAGTACTTC
J: TRBJ2-3; D: NA; size: once; length: 14; V: TRBV19; CDR3: CASSRTGGTDTQYF; DNA: TGTGCCAGTAGCCGGACTGGTGGCACAGATACGCAGTATTTT
J: TRBJ1-4; D: TRBD1; size: NA; length: 13; V: TRBV19; CDR3: CASSETGGEKLFF; DNA: TGTGCCAGTAGTGAGACAGGGGGTGAAAAACTGTTTTTT
J: TRBJ2-3; D: NA; size: NA; length: 13; V: TRBV7-3; CDR3: CASSQLGTDTQYF; DNA: TGTGCCAGCAGCCAACTCGGCACAGATACGCAGTATTTT
J: TRBJ1-5; D: TRBD1; size: NA; length: 15; V: TRBV4-1; CDR3: CASSQGGTGREPQHF; DNA: TGCGCCAGCAGCCAAGGGGGGACAGGGAGGGAGCCCCAGCATTTT
J: TRBJ1-2; D: TRBD1; size: NA; length: 13; V: TRBV5-1; CDR3: CASSQDRMYGYTF; DNA: TGCGCCAGCAGCCAGGACAGGATGTATGGCTACACCTTC
J: TRBJ1-1; D: NA; size: NA; length: 12; V: TRBV28; CDR3: CASWGGFTEAFF; DNA: TGTGCCAGCTGGGGAGGGTTCACTGAAGCTTTCTTT
J: TRBJ2-7; D: NA; size: NA; length: 16; V: TRBV21-1; CDR3: CASSKGGLAGLYEQYF; DNA: TGTGCCAGCAGCAAAGGAGGACTAGCGGGACTATACGAGCAGTACTTC
J: TRBJ2-5; D: TRBD2; size: NA; length: 15; V: TRBV7-3; CDR3: CASSFSGRAEETQYF; DNA: TGTGCCAGCAGCTTCAGCGGGAGGGCCGAGGAGACCCAGTACTTC
J: TRBJ1-2; D: TRBD1; size: NA; length: 15; V: TRBV5-1; CDR3: CASSLAGTGGEGYTF; DNA: TGCGCCAGCAGCTTGGCAGGGACAGGGGGCGAAGGCTACACCTTC
J: TRBJ1-5; D: TRBD1; size: NA; length: 14; V: TRBV5-6; CDR3: CASSLGQGGQPQHF; DNA: TGTGCCAGCAGCCTAGGACAGGGCGGTCAGCCCCAGCATTTT
J: TRBJ2-1; D: TRBD2; size: NA; length: 15; V: TRBV15; CDR3: CATSRLAGVLDEQFF; DNA: TGTGCCACCAGCAGACTAGCGGGAGTCCTAGATGAGCAGTTCTTC
J: TRBJ2-2; D: TRBD2; size: NA; length: 13; V: TRBV10-3; CDR3: CAISTSGTGELFF; DNA: TGTGCCATCAGTACTAGCGGGACCGGGGAGCTGTTTTTT
J: TRBJ1-1; D: TRBD1; size: NA; length: 16; V: TRBV29-1; CDR3: CSVGGFRDRANTEAFF; DNA: TGCAGCGTTGGGGGATTCCGGGACAGGGCGAACACTGAAGCTTTCTTT
J: TRBJ1-3; D: NA; size: once; length: 12; V: TRBV28; CDR3: CASRISGNTIYF; DNA: TGTGCCAGCAGAATCTCTGGAAACACCATATATTTT